This T cell receptor beta chain is from a study of T cell changes during pregnancy in multiple sclerosis. Data came from immunoSEQ multiplex PCR; TCRdb stores just in-frame clones and leaves some out. The table shows some 73,000 clones, with approximately 92% occurring only once. This CDR3 is built from 16 residues. J lost 5 bases, V lost 0 bases, and 6 bases had no gene match. The V gene's germline CDR1 is SGDLS and CDR2 YYNGEE. This clone was picked up one time. The chain uses TRBV9 and TRBJ2-3; 10 bases fit TRBD1. This TCR was recovered from a female donor in good health, enrolled as a control in a pregnancy study. The source was peripheral blood, collected in the third trimester of pregnancy. The CDR3 DNA reads TGTGCCAGCAGCGTAGGACAGGGGGCAGGGATAGATACGCAGTATTTT. Residues: CASSVGQGAGIDTQYF.